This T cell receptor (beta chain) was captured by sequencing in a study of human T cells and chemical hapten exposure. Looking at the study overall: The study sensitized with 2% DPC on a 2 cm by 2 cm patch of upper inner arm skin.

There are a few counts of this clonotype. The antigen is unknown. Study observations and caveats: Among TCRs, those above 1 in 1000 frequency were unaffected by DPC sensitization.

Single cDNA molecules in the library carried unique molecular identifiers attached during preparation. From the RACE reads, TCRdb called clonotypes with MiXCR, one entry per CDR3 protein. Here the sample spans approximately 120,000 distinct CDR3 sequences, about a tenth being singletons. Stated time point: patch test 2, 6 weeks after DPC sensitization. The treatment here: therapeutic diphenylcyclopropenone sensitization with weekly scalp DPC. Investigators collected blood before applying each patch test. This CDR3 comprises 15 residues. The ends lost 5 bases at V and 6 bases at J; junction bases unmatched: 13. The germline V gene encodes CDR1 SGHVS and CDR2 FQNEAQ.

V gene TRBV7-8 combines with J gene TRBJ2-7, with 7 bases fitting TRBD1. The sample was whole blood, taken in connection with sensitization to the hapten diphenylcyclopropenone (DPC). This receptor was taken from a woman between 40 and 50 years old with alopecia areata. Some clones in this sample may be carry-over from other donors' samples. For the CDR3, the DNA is TGTGCCAGCAGCCCCAAACCCAGACAGGGCGGCGAGCAGTACTTC. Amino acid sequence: CASSPKPRQGGEQYF.